Following are 30 T cell receptor beta chains from one sample sequenced in a study of blood T cell repertoires in COVID-19. Assay used: immunoSEQ multiplex PCR; TCRdb lists only in-frame clones, some missing. The repertoire holds some 180,000 clones, with 84% as singletons. The material sequenced was peripheral blood. These TCRs come from a human donor in a cohort sampled during active COVID-19.

This rearrangement joins TRBV5-6 to TRBJ2-7; 10 bases are a match to TRBD1. The length of the CDR3 is 16 residues. Germline V CDR1 and CDR2: SGHDT, YYEEEE. V lost 4 bases and J lost 3; bases outside the gene matches: 10. CDR3: CASSPIPTGGLYEQYF. CDR3 nucleotide sequence: TGTGCCAGCAGCCCAATTCCGACAGGGGGCCTCTACGAGCAGTACTTC.

The rearrangement uses TRBV5-1 and TRBJ1-5, with 7 bases that match TRBD1. Germline loops: CDR1 SGHRS, CDR2 YFSETQ. This CDR3 comprises 14 residues. V dropped 0 bases and J dropped 7; count of bases not matched to a gene: 4. The CDR3 loop is CASSLEVGGQPQHF. As DNA, the CDR3 is TGCGCCAGCAGCTTGGAGGTAGGGGGCCAGCCCCAGCATTTT.

The chain links TRBV15 to TRBJ1-2, with no clear D. There are 13 residues in the CDR3. With 0 bases removed from V and 8 bases from J, the gap between germline ends came to 10 bases. Germline loops: CDR1 LNHNV, CDR2 YYDKDF (reference sequence). CDR3 sequence: CATSRDPGRGYTF. The CDR3 DNA reads TGTGCCACCAGCAGAGACCCTGGTCGGGGCTACACCTTC.

The chain couples TRBV27 to TRBJ2-7; possible D gene TRBD2, 6 bases. Germline CDR1 reads MNHEY; CDR2 reads SMNVEV (reference sequence). The CDR3 contains 15 residues. V was cut by 0 bases and J by 3 bases, with 12 bases left in between. The CDR3 coding sequence is TGTGCCAGCAGTTTATCACCGGAGGGGCTCTACGAGCAGTACTTC. It codes for CASSLSPEGLYEQYF.

This chain uses TRBV7-8 with TRBJ1-2; TRBD1 might be the D (5 bases). From germline, CDR1 is SGHVS and CDR2 FQNEAQ. The CDR3 contains 16 residues. Deletions cut 5 bases from V and 0 bases from J, with 16 bases between. CDR3 loop: CASSPRGTAPNYGYTF. The CDR3 region has the DNA TGTGCCAGCAGCCCCCGGGGGACGGCACCTAACTATGGCTACACCTTC.

The chain employs TRBV12-5 and TRBJ2-1; 11 nucleotides match TRBD2. The CDR3 has 17 residues. V shed 2 bases and J 4 bases; nucleotides not matched to a gene: 7. Looked up from germline, CDR1 is LGHNT and CDR2 is FRNRAP. CDR3: CASGLTSTSGVYNEQFF. As DNA, the CDR3 is TGTGCTAGTGGTTTGACTTCGACTAGCGGGGTTTACAATGAGCAGTTCTTC.

The rearrangement joins TRBV5-1 to TRBJ2-1; the match to TRBD2 covers 7 bases. CDR3 length: 14 amino acids. With 1 base clipped from V and 6 bases from J, the junction kept 4 bases outside the gene matches. Germline V gene sequence: CDR1 SGHRS, CDR2 YFSETQ. CDR3 in amino acids: CASSLSGGGNEQFF. CDR3 in DNA: TGCGCCAGCAGCTTGTCTGGCGGGGGCAATGAGCAGTTCTTC.

The DNA for the CDR3 is TGCGCCAGCAGCCCCCAAACGTTTACCGGGACAGGGGTTACTGAAGCTTTCTTT. This translates into CASSPQTFTGTGVTEAFF. The V call is TRBV4-1, the J call TRBJ1-1; TRBD1 agrees at 10 bases. J was trimmed by 5 bases and V by 4 bases; bases with no gene match: 16. CDR1 MGHRA and CDR2 YSYEKL come from the germline V gene. This CDR3 contains 18 residues.

This clone was seen only a few times. The rearrangement joins TRBV6-5 to TRBJ1-1; no clear D. The germline gives CDR1 MNHEY, CDR2 SVGAGI. This CDR3 spans 15 amino acids. V lost 0 bases and J lost 4, with 12 bases in between. CDR3 residues: CASSYSSGVTTEAFF. CDR3 DNA: TGTGCCAGCAGTTACTCGAGCGGGGTCACCACTGAAGCTTTCTTT.

J is TRBJ1-4 and V is TRBV2, with TRBD1 as a possible D gene (6 bases). CDR3 size: 15 residues. The germline V gene encodes CDR1 SNHLY and CDR2 FYNNEI. The germline V and J ends were trimmed by 3 bases and 6 bases, with 14 bases remaining between them. The CDR3 here is CASSDLQGRHEKLFF. In DNA form, the CDR3 reads TGTGCCAGCAGTGACTTACAGGGCAGGCATGAAAAACTGTTTTTT. Complete variable domain (other parts from reference TRBV2 and TRBJ1-4): EPEVTQTPSHQVTQMGQEVILRCVPISNHLYFYWYRQILGQKVEFLVSFYNNEISEKSEIFDDQFSVERPDGSNFTLKIRSTKLEDSAMYFCASSDLQGRHEKLFFGSGTQLSVL.

V usage is TRBV28 and J usage is TRBJ2-7; 7 bases are a match to TRBD1. The J segment lost 2 bases and the V segment lost 4 bases, leaving 5 bases of the junction unmatched. The CDR3 has 14 residues. The germline V gene has CDR1 MDHEN and CDR2 SYDVKM. CDR3 sequence reads: CASSSGQETYEQYF. CDR3 in DNA: TGTGCCAGCAGTTCAGGACAGGAAACCTACGAGCAGTACTTC. Filled out from reference TRBV28 and TRBJ2-7, the complete variable domain reads DVKVTQSSRYLVKRTGEKVFLECVQDMDHENMFWYRQDPGLGLRLIYFSYDVKMKEKGDIPEGYSVSREKKERFSLILESASTNQTSMYLCASSSGQETYEQYFGPGTRLTVT.

The chain recombines TRBV27 with TRBJ1-1; weak D call: TRBD1 (6 bases). The CDR3 runs 15 residues. The V end was cut by 5 bases, the J end by 4 bases, with 17 bases between. In germline, CDR1 is MNHEY, CDR2 SMNVEV (reference sequence). Here the CDR3 reads CASSVTGGQITEAFF. The DNA for the CDR3 is TGTGCCAGCAGTGTCACCGGGGGGCAGATCACTGAAGCTTTCTTT.

In this sample, this clone turned up a few times. The chain has TRBV6-1 and TRBJ1-1; D gene ambiguous. V was cut by 1 base and J by 3 bases, with 6 bases left in between. Germline-derived CDR1 and CDR2 are MNHNS and SASEGT. This CDR3 comprises 13 residues. Here the CDR3 DNA reads TGTGCCAGCAGTGAAGTCCACTACACTGAAGCTTTCTTT. It translates to CASSEVHYTEAFF.

The count of this clone is one. V gene TRBV2 combines with J gene TRBJ1-4; D remains ambiguous. Germline CDR1 reads SNHLY; CDR2 reads FYNNEI. V shed 3 bases and J shed 4 bases, with 9 bases lying between them. The CDR3 spans 14 residues. This chain's CDR3 is CASSEALFNEKLFF. The CDR3 nucleotides read TGTGCCAGCAGTGAGGCCCTGTTTAATGAAAAACTGTTTTTT.

The rearrangement links TRBV5-1 to TRBJ2-7, with 7 bases aligning to TRBD1. Per the germline V gene, CDR1 is SGHRS and CDR2 is YFSETQ. The ends lost 7 bases at V and 7 bases at J; junction bases unmatched: 17. The CDR3 totals 15 residues. CDR3 DNA: TGCGCCAGCGGCTCCACAGGGGCCACCCTTGGGGAGCAGTACTTC. This encodes CASGSTGATLGEQYF.

The chain combines TRBV14 with TRBJ2-3; 9 nucleotides line up with TRBD2. The CDR3 loop spans 14 amino acids. The V gene's germline CDR1 is SGHDN and CDR2 FVKESK. The trim removed 4 bases at V and 8 bases at J, leaving 7 bases unmatched. The CDR3, as DNA: TGTGCCAGCAGCCCAGCGGGGGGCGCCGGTACGCAGTATTTT. The encoded protein is CASSPAGGAGTQYF. Looking up the rest from reference TRBV14 and TRBJ2-3 gives the full variable domain: EAGVTQFPSHSVIEKGQTVTLRCDPISGHDNLYWYRRVMGKEIKFLLHFVKESKQDESGMPNNRFLAERTGGTYSTLKVQPAELEDSGVYFCASSPAGGAGTQYFGPGTRLTVL.

The chain employs TRBV3-1 (or the pseudogene TRBV3-2) and TRBJ2-1; 8 nucleotides agree with TRBD1. The CDR3 loop spans 19 amino acids. After removal of 4 bases from V and 0 bases from J, the junction contained 14 bases not matched to a gene. CDR1 and CDR2 (germline): LGHDT, YNNKEL (reference sequence). CDR3 nucleotides: TGTGCCAGCAGCCGCCACAGGGGGGCCGCGCTCAGCTCCTACAATGAGCAGTTCTTC. Translation: CASSRHRGAALSSYNEQFF.

J is TRBJ1-1 and V is TRBV5-1; 10 bases are shared with TRBD1. The CDR3 runs to 16 residues. V shed 4 bases, J shed 6 bases, and the junction held 12 bases outside the gene matches. Per the germline V gene, CDR1 is SGHRS and CDR2 is YFSETQ. CDR3 amino acids: CASSLGTGAVGPEAFF. The CDR3 DNA follows: TGCGCCAGCAGCCTAGGGACAGGGGCTGTGGGCCCTGAAGCTTTCTTT.

V gene TRBV4-1 combines with J gene TRBJ1-4, with a tentative D call TRBD1 (5 bases). V was cut by 6 bases and J by 4 bases, with 15 bases left in between. The germline gives CDR1 MGHRA, CDR2 YSYEKL. This CDR3 region has 15 residues. This CDR3 is CASRFGQSGNEKLFF. The CDR3 DNA reads TGCGCCAGCAGATTCGGACAATCCGGTAATGAAAAACTGTTTTTT.

The chain recombines TRBV19 with TRBJ1-5; unclear D gene. Trimming left V 5 bases short and J 3 bases short, with 5 bases between. CDR3 length: 12 amino acids. The germline V gene has CDR1 LNHDA and CDR2 SQIVND (reference sequence). In nucleotides, the CDR3 is TGTGCCAGTAGTTTCGTCAATCAGCCCCAGCATTTT. This translates into CASSFVNQPQHF.

A few counts support this clone. This chain uses TRBV10-3 with TRBJ1-5; TRBD1 matches 8 bases. From germline, CDR1 is ENHRY and CDR2 SYGVKD. This CDR3 has 14 amino acids. With V trimmed by 10 bases and J by 6 bases, 11 bases remained unmatched. The chain's CDR3 is CATHQGATGQPQHF. DNA of the CDR3: TGTGCCACCCACCAGGGGGCGACAGGTCAGCCCCAGCATTTT.

This clone has only one observation. The V gene is TRBV2, the J gene TRBJ2-7; weak D call: TRBD2 (6 bases). The CDR3 length is 19 residues. CDR1 and CDR2 from the germline V gene are SNHLY and FYNNEI. V lost 3 bases to trimming and J lost 0 bases, with 24 bases between them. The CDR3 nucleotides are TGTGCCAGCAGTGATTTCATCTGGGGACTGCTTATGAGCTCCTACGAGCAGTACTTC. It encodes CASSDFIWGLLMSSYEQYF.

The CDR3 protein is CASSEAGQEATDTQYF. The CDR3 bases are TGTGCCAGCAGTGAAGCGGGACAGGAGGCCACAGATACGCAGTATTTT. The chain couples TRBV6-1 to TRBJ2-3; 8 nucleotides line up with TRBD1. Germline trimming cut 0 bases from V and 2 bases from J; bases unmatched to any gene: 4. The CDR3 has 16 residues. Germline CDR1 MNHNS, CDR2 SASEGT.

This clone was seen a few times. Additional DNA sequences in this sample encode the identical CDR3. The chain recombines TRBV5-1 with TRBJ1-1; 11 nucleotides agree with TRBD1. The V and J ends lost 0 bases and 4 bases, in that order; junction bases with no gene match: 2. The CDR3 extends over 15 amino acids. From germline, CDR1 is SGHRS and CDR2 YFSETQ. CDR3 nucleotide sequence: TGCGCCAGCAGCTTGGCCGGGACAGGGGGCACTGAAGCTTTCTTT. It yields the protein CASSLAGTGGTEAFF.

The chain combines TRBV3-1 (or the pseudogene TRBV3-2) with TRBJ2-5; D call uncertain. Trimming cost V 0 bases and J 4 bases, with 9 bases left between them. This CDR3 is 14 amino acids long. Germline CDR1 reads LGHDT; CDR2 reads YNNKEL (reference sequence). CDR3 DNA sequence: TGTGCCAGCAGCCAAGACAACCCAGGAGAGACCCAGTACTTC. This gives the protein CASSQDNPGETQYF.

V gene TRBV9 combines with J gene TRBJ1-2, with no clear D. The CDR3 covers 14 residues. V lost 1 base and J lost 2, with 9 bases in between. The germline V gene has CDR1 SGDLS and CDR2 YYNGEE. CDR3 bases: TGTGCCAGCAGCGTAAGCGGCATAAACTATGGCTACACCTTC. It codes for CASSVSGINYGYTF.

The chain has TRBV3-1 (or the pseudogene TRBV3-2) and TRBJ2-1; D is unclear. V was shortened by 1 base and J by 10 bases, with 8 bases between the two germline ends. This CDR3 comprises 12 residues. The germline V gene encodes CDR1 LGHDT and CDR2 YNNKEL (reference sequence). The CDR3 DNA reads as TGTGCCAGCAGCCAAGTAGCCGGGGAGCAGTTCTTC. As protein: CASSQVAGEQFF.

V and J are TRBV18 and TRBJ1-4, with 9 bases aligning to TRBD1. The CDR3 loop spans 18 amino acids. Unmatched junction bases numbered 10, after V lost 5 bases and J lost 0 bases. Germline CDR1 KGHSH, CDR2 LQKENI. The CDR3 loop is CASSEAGTGTATNEKLFF. The CDR3 DNA sequence: TGTGCCAGCTCAGAGGCCGGGACAGGGACAGCAACTAATGAAAAACTGTTTTTT.

The chain recombines TRBV10-3 with TRBJ2-7; 7 nucleotides align to TRBD1. CDR3 length: 14 amino acids. CDR1 ENHRY and CDR2 SYGVKD come from the germline V gene. Unmatched junction bases numbered 11, after V lost 5 bases and J lost 7 bases. The CDR3 DNA reads as TGTGCCATCAGTCCTGGACAGGAGTTACGAGAGCAGTACTTC. It codes for CAISPGQELREQYF.

This sequence joins TRBV7-9 and TRBJ2-7; 8 bases are a match to TRBD1. The CDR3 runs 17 residues. Germline CDR1 and CDR2: SEHNR and FQNEAQ (reference sequence). Trimming cost V 2 bases and J 2 bases; bases outside gene matches: 11. This chain's CDR3 is CASSLTGGAGGPYEQYF. The CDR3, as DNA: TGTGCCAGCAGCTTAACCGGTGGGGCAGGGGGCCCCTACGAGCAGTACTTC.